The T cell receptor (beta chain) described here comes from a study of blood T cell repertoires in COVID-19. Study summary: The United States, Italy and Spain supplied acute and convalescent COVID-19 samples.

In this sample, this clone turned up a few times. How the authors handled the data: Nucleated cell counts were estimated from reference gene primer amplification. Profiled with immunoSEQ multiplex PCR; TCRdb holds only in-frame clones, not every one. V and J calls and clone size are as listed in that table; D and trimming were resolved from the DNA. The sample contains 110,000 to 150,000 clones, around 72% of which appear only once. The CDR3 is 15 residues long. In germline, CDR1 is MDHEN, CDR2 SYDVKM. V lost 7 bases and J lost 0, with 13 bases in between. The TCR comes from a woman aged 55-70 years with acute or convalescent COVID-19. The chain links TRBV28 to TRBJ2-1; the D gene is possibly TRBD1 (5 bases). The sequenced sample was peripheral blood. CDR3 nucleotide sequence: TGTGCCAGCACCCCCCGACAGAGCTCCTACAATGAGCAGTTCTTC. Translated, it gives CASTPRQSSYNEQFF.